These T cell receptor beta chains were read from a single sample in a study of PD-1 blockade in mismatch repair-deficient tumors. Some clones are missing from TCRdb's copy, which holds only in-frame ones; the method was immunoSEQ multiplex PCR. The repertoire includes some 27,000 clones, approximately 88% of them detected once, and under 3.5% sits in the top ten. The sequencing here drew on PBMCs, taken before pembrolizumab treatment. These receptors all come from an adult with mismatch repair-deficient cancer. CDR3s include the opening cysteine and the closing phenylalanine or tryptophan. The order of the fields is V gene, clone size, D gene, J gene, CDR3 protein, CDR3 DNA. A D gene is named only where the DNA matches it firmly. A row's size may be missing; if present it is once, few, many or a size class.

>TRBV10-3|.|.|TRBJ2-3
CAISFPGAGTDTQYF
TGTGCCATCAGTTTCCCAGGGGCCGGCACAGATACGCAGTATTTT
>TRBV13|.|TRBD2|TRBJ2-5
CASSLRGLAGERETQYF
TGTGCCAGCAGCTTAAGGGGACTAGCGGGAGAACGTGAGACCCAGTACTTC
>TRBV2|.|TRBD1|TRBJ2-5
CASRRRTGAVSETQYF
TGTGCCAGCCGGAGGAGGACAGGGGCCGTGTCGGAGACCCAGTACTTC
>TRBV19|.|TRBD2|TRBJ2-3
CASSIGLVSADTQYF
TGTGCCAGTAGTATCGGACTAGTAAGCGCAGATACGCAGTATTTT
>TRBV28|.|TRBD2|TRBJ2-3
CASSLASGRPSTDTQYF
TGTGCCAGCAGTTTGGCTAGCGGGAGGCCGAGCACAGATACGCAGTATTTT
>TRBV27|.|TRBD1|TRBJ2-7
CASSVTSRGTGEQYF
TGTGCCAGCAGTGTTACGTCCAGGGGGACGGGAGAGCAGTACTTC
>TRBV27|.|.|TRBJ2-1
CASTGSYNEQFF
TGTGCCAGCACAGGGTCCTACAATGAGCAGTTCTTC
>TRBV4-2|few|.|TRBJ1-4
CASSQVKGLSGKLFF
TGTGCCAGCAGCCAAGTAAAGGGGCTATCAGGAAAACTGTTTTTT
>TRBV28|.|.|TRBJ1-2
CASSLWAGTTNYGYTF
TGTGCCAGCAGTTTATGGGCAGGGACTACGAACTATGGCTACACCTTC
>TRBV6-1|.|TRBD2|TRBJ2-1
CASSEGTSGSNEQFF
TGTGCCAGCAGTGAAGGGACTAGCGGGAGCAATGAGCAGTTCTTC
>TRBV19|.|.|TRBJ2-6
CATGDDYSGANVLTF
TGTGCCACGGGGGACGACTACTCTGGGGCCAACGTCCTGACTTTC
>TRBV6-6|.|TRBD2|TRBJ2-3
CASTRRSISGTDTQYF
TGTGCCAGCACCAGACGGAGCATTAGCGGGACAGATACGCAGTATTTT
>TRBV29-1|.|.|TRBJ2-6
CSVVLAGSSSGANVLTF
TGCAGCGTTGTTCTGGCAGGGTCAAGCTCTGGGGCCAACGTCCTGACTTTC
>TRBV7-9|.|.|TRBJ2-2
CASSLLRGNTGELFF
TGTGCCAGCAGCTTACTCCGGGGGAACACCGGGGAGCTGTTTTTT
>TRBV6-5|.|TRBD1|TRBJ1-4
CASSYSTGSNMFF
TGTGCCAGCAGTTACTCGACAGGGTCTAATATGTTTTTT
>TRBV2|.|TRBD1|TRBJ1-1
CASSLQGAMNTEAFF
TGTGCCAGCAGTCTACAGGGGGCCATGAACACTGAAGCTTTCTTT
>TRBV7-9|.|TRBD1|TRBJ1-2
CASSHNRDRASYYTF
TGTGCCAGCAGCCATAACCGGGACAGGGCTTCTTACTACACCTTC
>TRBV4-2|.|.|TRBJ2-1
CASSHHHKAESYNEQFF
TGTGCCAGCAGCCACCACCATAAAGCGGAGTCCTACAATGAGCAGTTCTTC
>TRBV7-9|.|.|TRBJ2-5
CASSFLGQETQYF
TGTGCCAGCAGCTTCCTAGGTCAGGAGACCCAGTACTTC
>TRBV29-1|.|.|TRBJ2-7
CSVAGIYEQYF
TGCAGCGTTGCAGGAATCTACGAGCAGTACTTC
>TRBV7-9|.|.|TRBJ1-1
CASSLERGGTEAFF
TGTGCCAGCAGCCTAGAAAGGGGTGGCACTGAAGCTTTCTTT
>TRBV6-1|.|.|TRBJ2-5
CASTRDTNKETQYF
TGTGCCAGCACCAGGGACACGAATAAAGAGACCCAGTACTTC